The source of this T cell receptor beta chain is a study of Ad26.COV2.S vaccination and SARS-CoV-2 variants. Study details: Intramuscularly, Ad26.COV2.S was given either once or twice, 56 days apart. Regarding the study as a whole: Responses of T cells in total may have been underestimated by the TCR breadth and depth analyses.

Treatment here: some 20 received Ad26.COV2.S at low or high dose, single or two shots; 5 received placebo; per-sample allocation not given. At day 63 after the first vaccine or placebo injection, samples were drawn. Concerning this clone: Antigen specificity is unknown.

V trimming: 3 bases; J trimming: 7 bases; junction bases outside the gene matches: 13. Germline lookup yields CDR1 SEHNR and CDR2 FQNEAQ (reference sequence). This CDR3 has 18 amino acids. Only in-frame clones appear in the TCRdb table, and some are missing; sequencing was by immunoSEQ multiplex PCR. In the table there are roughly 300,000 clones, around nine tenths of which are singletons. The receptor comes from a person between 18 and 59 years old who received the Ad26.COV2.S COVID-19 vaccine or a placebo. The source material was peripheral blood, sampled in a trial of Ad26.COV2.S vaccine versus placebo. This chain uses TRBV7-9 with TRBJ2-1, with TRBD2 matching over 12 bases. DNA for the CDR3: TGTGCCAGCAGCTTCCCGCCCCGACTAGCGGGAGTTAAAAATGAGCAGTTCTTC. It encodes CASSFPPRLAGVKNEQFF.